This T cell receptor beta chain was documented in a study of regulatory T cells in long-lasting Graves disease. Study context: Patients newly diagnosed with Graves' had been on antithyroid drugs for under 3 months. Findings and limits, study-wide: TCR diversity was lower in persistent Graves' patients than in newly diagnosed ones.

For this clonotype: Its antigen is not known.

CDR3-region Arm-PCR and iRepertoire HTBI primers produced the TCR beta libraries. Using its own MiXCR run on the multiplex PCR reads, TCRdb lists one record per CDR3 protein. The sample lists some 220,000 distinct CDR3 sequences, less than 20% occurring once. Described time point: newly diagnosed GD, antithyroid drugs for less than 3 months. RNA extracted from PBMCs served as the sequencing template. These sequences were also reported in another study, on T cells in Graves' hyperthyroidism and ophthalmopathy.

The sample in question was peripheral blood mononuclear cells (PBMCs), obtained at new diagnosis, from a patient treated with antithyroid drugs. The sequence derives from a woman aged 25 to 39 with Graves disease.

CDR3 bases: TGTGCCAGCAGGGGGGATGCAACTAATGAAAAACTGTTTTTT. Residues: CASRGDATNEKLFF. The chain is built from TRBV2 and TRBJ1-4; weak D call: TRBD1 (5 bases). The CDR3 runs to 14 residues. The V and J ends lost 6 bases and 0 bases respectively, with 8 bases between them. In germline, CDR1 is SNHLY, CDR2 FYNNEI.